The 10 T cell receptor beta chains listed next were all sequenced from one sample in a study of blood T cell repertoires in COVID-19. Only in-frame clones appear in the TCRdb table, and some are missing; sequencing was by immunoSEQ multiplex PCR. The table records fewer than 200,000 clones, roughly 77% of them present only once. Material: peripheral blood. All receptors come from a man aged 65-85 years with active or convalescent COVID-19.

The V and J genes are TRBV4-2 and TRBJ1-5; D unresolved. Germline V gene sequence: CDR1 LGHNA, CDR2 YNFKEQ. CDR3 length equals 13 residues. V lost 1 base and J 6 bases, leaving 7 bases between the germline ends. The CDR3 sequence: CASSQGERQPQHF. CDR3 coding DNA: TGTGCCAGCAGCCAAGGGGAGCGTCAGCCCCAGCATTTT.

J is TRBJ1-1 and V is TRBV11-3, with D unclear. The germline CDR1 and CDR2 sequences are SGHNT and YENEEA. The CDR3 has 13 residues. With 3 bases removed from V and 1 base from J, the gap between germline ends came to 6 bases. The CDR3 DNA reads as TGTGCCAGCAGCTTCTCAGAGAACACTGAAGCTTTCTTT. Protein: CASSFSENTEAFF. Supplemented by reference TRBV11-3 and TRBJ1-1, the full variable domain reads EAGVVQSPRYKIIEKKQPVAFWCNPISGHNTLYWYLQNLGQGPELLIRYENEEAVDDSQLPKDRFSAERLKGVDSTLKIQPAELGDSAVYLCASSFSENTEAFFGQGTRLTVV.

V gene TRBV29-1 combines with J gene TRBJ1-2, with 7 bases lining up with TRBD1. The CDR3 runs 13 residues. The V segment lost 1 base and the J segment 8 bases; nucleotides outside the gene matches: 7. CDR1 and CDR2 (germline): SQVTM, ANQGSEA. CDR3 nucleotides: TGCAGCGTTGAAGTCGCCAGGGGGTTAGGCTACACCTTC. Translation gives CSVEVARGLGYTF.

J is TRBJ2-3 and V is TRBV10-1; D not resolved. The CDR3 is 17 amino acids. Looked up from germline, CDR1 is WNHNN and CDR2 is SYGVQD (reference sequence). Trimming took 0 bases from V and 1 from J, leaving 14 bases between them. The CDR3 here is CASSESVVAVGTDTQYF. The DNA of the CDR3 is TGCGCCAGCAGTGAGTCAGTAGTAGCAGTCGGCACAGATACGCAGTATTTT.

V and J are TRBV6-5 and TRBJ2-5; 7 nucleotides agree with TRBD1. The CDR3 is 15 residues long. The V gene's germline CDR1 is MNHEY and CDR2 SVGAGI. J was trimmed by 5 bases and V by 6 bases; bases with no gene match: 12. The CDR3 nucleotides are TGTGCCAGCAGCCCATTACAGGGGCAGGACGAGACCCAGTACTTC. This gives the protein CASSPLQGQDETQYF.

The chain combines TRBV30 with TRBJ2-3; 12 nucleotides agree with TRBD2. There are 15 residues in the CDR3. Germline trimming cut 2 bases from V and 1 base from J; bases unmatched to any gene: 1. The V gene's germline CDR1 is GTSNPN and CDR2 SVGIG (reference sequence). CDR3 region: CAWSRTSGGTDTQYF. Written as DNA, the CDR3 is TGTGCCTGGAGTCGGACTAGCGGGGGCACAGATACGCAGTATTTT. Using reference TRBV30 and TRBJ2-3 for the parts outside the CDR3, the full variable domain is SQTIHQWPATLVQPVGSPLSLECTVEGTSNPNLYWYRQAAGRGLQLLFYSVGIGQISSEVPQNLSASRPQDRQFILSSKKLLLSDSGFYLCAWSRTSGGTDTQYFGPGTRLTVL.

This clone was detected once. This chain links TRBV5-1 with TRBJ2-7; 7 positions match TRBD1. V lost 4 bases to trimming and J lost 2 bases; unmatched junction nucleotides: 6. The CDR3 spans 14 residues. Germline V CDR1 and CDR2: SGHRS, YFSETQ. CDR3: CASSPQGQTYEQYF. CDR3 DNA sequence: TGCGCCAGCAGCCCCCAGGGACAGACCTACGAGCAGTACTTC.

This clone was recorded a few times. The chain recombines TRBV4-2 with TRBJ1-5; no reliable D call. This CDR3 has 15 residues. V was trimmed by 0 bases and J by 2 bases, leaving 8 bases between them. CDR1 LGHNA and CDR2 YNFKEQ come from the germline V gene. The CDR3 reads CASSQESGRNQPQHF. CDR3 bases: TGTGCCAGCAGCCAAGAGTCAGGCCGCAATCAGCCCCAGCATTTT.

DNA of the CDR3: TGTGCCAGCAGTCGACTAGCGGGAGACGATACGCAGTATTTT. It yields the protein CASSRLAGDDTQYF. The rearrangement links TRBV6-2 or TRBV6-3 to TRBJ2-3, with TRBD2 identical over 12 bases. Looked up from germline, CDR1 is MNHEY and CDR2 is SVGEGT. V was pared by 5 bases and J by 6 bases, with 3 bases of the junction left unmatched. The CDR3 contains 14 residues.

The CDR3 spells CASSQSSGAYEQYF. CDR3 nucleotide sequence: TGTGCCAGCAGCCAAAGTAGCGGGGCCTACGAGCAGTACTTC. J is TRBJ2-7 and V is TRBV3-1 (or the pseudogene TRBV3-2), with 8 bases matching TRBD2. Germline CDR1 reads LGHDT; CDR2 reads YNNKEL (reference sequence). The CDR3 has 14 amino acids. J gave up 2 bases and V 2 bases, and 2 bases lay outside the gene matches.